This TCR beta chain was retrieved from a study of T-cell memory formation after mild COVID-19. Overall study: Clusters of TCRs were largely donor specific. Study results and limitations: Some responding clones appeared in pre-infection memory, suggesting cross-reactive memory joined. Mostly located in CM and EM were contracting CD4+ clones, with contracting CD8+ clones located in EMRA.

TCR alpha and TCR beta cDNA libraries carrying sample barcodes and UMIs came from 5'RACE with constant-segment primers. A single record per CDR3 protein comes from TCRdb applying MiXCR to the 5' RACE reads. In the table there are 180,000 or so distinct CDR3 sequences, roughly 10% of which are singletons. Trimming cost V 4 bases and J 7 bases, with 10 bases left between them. The CDR3 extends over 13 amino acids. This clonotype occurred many times. Its specificity is not known. Source material: PBMCs or a T cell subset sorted from them (not recorded which). The source is a man between 18 and 35 years old who had mild COVID-19 (a few samples of this study predate the infection). Cell type and time point are not known. V usage is TRBV12-3 or TRBV12-4 and J usage is TRBJ1-4, with D maybe TRBD1 (5 bases). The CDR3 nucleotides are TGTGCCAGCAGTTATTTTGGGGGTGAAAAACTGTTTTTT. Translating gives CASSYFGGEKLFF.